The sequence of this TCR beta chain was determined in a study of T cell responses to AZD1222 COVID-19 vaccine. About the study: Second doses at about 4 or about 12 weeks were pooled. Whole-study findings and limits: Baseline seropositivity occurred in only a handful of AZD1222 recipients. Reports say nearly half of spike-specific TCRs go after unmutated variant regions. Dominant CD4 TCR responses targeted spike regions 160-218 and 743-854.

The table came from immunoSEQ multiplex PCR; TCRdb's copy has only in-frame clones and leaves some out. The repertoire holds some 100,000 clones, around 90% seen once, with roughly 1.8% in the top ten. The CDR3 is made up of 16 amino acids. Trimming left V 2 bases short and J 2 bases short, with 13 bases between. Per germline, CDR1 MGHRA and CDR2 YSYEKL. This clone was seen only once. Its matching antigen is unknown. Sample: peripheral blood, taken on day 0 of AZD1222 vaccination. The TCR sequence derives from an adult in good health. The chain has TRBV4-1 and TRBJ1-5; D is possibly TRBD1 (6 bases). CDR3 sequence: CASSQTGGGGNQPQHF. The CDR3 DNA follows: TGCGCCAGCAGCCAAACCGGGGGCGGCGGCAATCAGCCCCAGCATTTT.